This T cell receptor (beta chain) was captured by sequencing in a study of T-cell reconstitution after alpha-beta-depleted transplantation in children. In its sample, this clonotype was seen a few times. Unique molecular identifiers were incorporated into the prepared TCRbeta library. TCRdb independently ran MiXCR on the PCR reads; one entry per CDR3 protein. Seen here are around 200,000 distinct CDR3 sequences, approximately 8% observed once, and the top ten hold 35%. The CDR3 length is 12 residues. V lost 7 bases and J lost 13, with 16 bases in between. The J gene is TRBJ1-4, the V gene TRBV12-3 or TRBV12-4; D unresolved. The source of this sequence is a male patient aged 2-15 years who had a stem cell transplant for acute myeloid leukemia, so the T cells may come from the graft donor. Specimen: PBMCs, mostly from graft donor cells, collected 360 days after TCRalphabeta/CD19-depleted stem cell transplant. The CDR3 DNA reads TGTGCCAGCACCCTGGGAAAGGGAGGACTGTTTTTT. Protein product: CASTLGKGGLFF.